The 21 T cell receptor beta chains below all came from one sample that was sequenced in a study. TCRdb re-called the 5' RACE reads with MiXCR, one entry per CDR3 protein. The sample records some 62,000 distinct CDR3 sequences, roughly 22% being singletons. Sample: memory CD4+ T cells sorted from a lymph node. Subset denoted: memory CD4+ T cells, CD4+CD45RO+CD25-. These receptors were obtained from a female donor with breast cancer.

This clonotype has ten or more counts. CDR3 nucleotide sequence: TGTGCCAGCAGTTACAGGAGGGCCCCCTCCTACGAGCAGTACTTC. Its translation is CASSYRRAPSYEQYF. V and J are TRBV6-5 and TRBJ2-7; D is perhaps TRBD2 (6 bases). Trimming pared 2 bases from V and 0 bases from J, leaving 11 bases between. The germline V gene has CDR1 MNHEY and CDR2 SVGAGI. The CDR3 sequence is 15 residues long.

The chain links TRBV28 to TRBJ1-1; 7 nucleotides align to TRBD1. From germline, CDR1 is MDHEN and CDR2 SYDVKM. The CDR3 covers 14 residues. The V gene end was trimmed by 8 bases and the J gene end by 5 bases; junction bases not matched to a gene: 11. The CDR3, as DNA: TGTGCCAGCGAAGGACCGGGACAGATAACTGAAGCTTTCTTT. Protein product: CASEGPGQITEAFF.

V is TRBV12-3 or TRBV12-4 and J is TRBJ2-3; a weak D match, TRBD1 (5 bases). Deletions cut 7 bases from V and 4 bases from J, with 12 bases between. This CDR3 spans 13 amino acids. The CDR3 protein is CASTRELSDTQYF. CDR3 sequence (DNA): TGTGCCAGCACCAGGGAATTGTCAGATACGCAGTATTTT.

This clonotype has a handful of counts. CDR3 amino acids: CATSNTGYEQYF. The CDR3 DNA sequence: TGTGCCACCAGCAACACAGGGTACGAGCAGTACTTC. This chain links TRBV24-1 with TRBJ2-7, with D possibly being TRBD1 (6 bases). The V gene's germline CDR1 is KGHDR and CDR2 SFDVKD. The CDR3 spans 12 residues. Between the trimmed V and J ends, which lost 7 bases and 4 bases, there was a span of 10 bases.

This chain uses TRBV20-1 with TRBJ2-3; 11 positions match TRBD2. With V trimmed by 3 bases and J by 5 bases, 10 bases remained unmatched. From germline, CDR1 is DFQATT and CDR2 SNEGSKA (reference sequence). This CDR3 spans 16 amino acids. CDR3 nucleotide sequence: TGCAGTGCTAGTCGGCTAGCGGGAGGAAGTCAAGATACGCAGTATTTT. This codes for CSASRLAGGSQDTQYF.

This chain uses TRBV29-1 with TRBJ2-7; D is unclear. Trimming shortened V by 0 bases and J by 0 bases, and 12 bases separated the two germline ends. The CDR3 is 15 amino acids. Germline CDR1 is SQVTM and CDR2 is ANQGSEA. Here the CDR3 DNA reads TGCAGCGTTGAAGATCCAACCAAAAGCTCCTACGAGCAGTACTTC. Translation: CSVEDPTKSSYEQYF.

This chain's CDR3 is CASSLGGRDGNQPQHF. CDR3 DNA: TGCGCCAGCAGCTTGGGAGGCAGGGACGGCAATCAGCCCCAGCATTTT. The chain is built from TRBV5-1 and TRBJ1-5; maybe TRBD1 (5 bases). Germline loops: CDR1 SGHRS, CDR2 YFSETQ. The CDR3 consists of 16 residues. V gave up 0 bases and J gave up 2 bases, with 12 bases separating them.

This clonotype was counted between two and nine times. The chain uses TRBV28 and TRBJ1-1, with D possibly TRBD1 on 5 matching bases. The CDR3 is made up of 18 amino acids. Deletions cut 1 base from V and 4 bases from J, with 22 bases between. The germline V gene has CDR1 MDHEN and CDR2 SYDVKM. The CDR3 sequence is CASSLYLDWGAGGTEAFF. The CDR3 DNA reads as TGTGCCAGCAGTTTATATCTGGACTGGGGTGCTGGGGGCACTGAAGCTTTCTTT.

Many counts were recorded for this clonotype. The rearrangement uses TRBV6-1 and TRBJ2-1; D remains unclear. This CDR3 region has 13 residues. CDR1 and CDR2 from the germline V gene are MNHNS and SASEGT. Trimming pared 7 bases from V and 1 base from J, leaving 8 bases between. For the CDR3, the DNA is TGTGCCAGCACCATCGGGTCCTACAATGAGCAGTTCTTC. This gives the protein CASTIGSYNEQFF.

This clonotype was detected only a few times. This chain links TRBV7-2 with TRBJ2-3; D is unresolved. Trimming took 1 base from V and 1 from J, leaving 9 bases between them. Germline lookup yields CDR1 SGHTA and CDR2 FQGNSA. CDR3 length: 15 amino acids. The CDR3 region has the DNA TGTGCCAGCAGCTTAGGTCTGAGAGGCACAGATACGCAGTATTTT. It translates to CASSLGLRGTDTQYF.

This clonotype was counted ten times or more. This chain joins TRBV6-1 and TRBJ1-5; D gene unclear. Looked up from germline, CDR1 is MNHNS and CDR2 is SASEGT. CDR3 length: 16 residues. Trimming shortened V by 2 bases and J by 0 bases, and 11 bases separated the two germline ends. The CDR3 reads CASSESLGYSNQPQHF. DNA of the CDR3: TGTGCCAGCAGTGAAAGTTTAGGGTATAGCAATCAGCCCCAGCATTTT.

As to this clonotype: The junction differs from germline at one of its ends, possibly a read error. The genes are TRBV7-9 and TRBJ2-2; TRBD1 agrees at 8 bases. This CDR3 comprises 13 residues. Germline loops: CDR1 SEHNR, CDR2 FQNEAQ (reference sequence). The CDR3 region has the DNA TGTGCCAGCAGCTTACAGGGGGCCGGGGAGCCGTTTTTT. Its protein is CASSLQGAGEPFF.

The chain carries TRBV5-1 and TRBJ2-7, with D tentatively TRBD2 (6 bases). V dropped 4 bases and J dropped 9 bases, with 14 bases sitting between them. Germline-derived CDR1 and CDR2 are SGHRS and YFSETQ. This CDR3 spans 12 amino acids. The chain's CDR3 is CASSQSGTWQYF. As DNA, the CDR3 is TGCGCCAGCAGCCAATCCGGGACTTGGCAGTACTTC. Together with reference TRBV5-1 and TRBJ2-7, the CDR3 gives the full variable domain: KAGVTQTPRYLIKTRGQQVTLSCSPISGHRSVSWYQQTPGQGLQFLFEYFSETQRNKGNFPGRFSGRQFSNSRSEMNVSTLELGDSALYLCASSQSGTWQYFGPGTRLTVT.

About this clonotype: One base away lies a much larger clone, so this may be a sequencing read error. The CDR3 coding sequence is TGCAGTGCTCCGGGGGACCTACCCAACTCCTACGAGCAGTACTTC. It is translated as CSAPGDLPNSYEQYF. V usage is TRBV20-1 and J usage is TRBJ2-7, with D possibly TRBD2 on 6 matching bases. Trimming shortened V by 5 bases and J by 0 bases, and 17 bases separated the two germline ends. The CDR3 sequence is 15 residues long. Germline V gives CDR1 DFQATT, CDR2 SNEGSKA (reference sequence).

Of note for this clonotype: At one end, the junction sequence differs from germline, possibly due to a read error. J is TRBJ1-4 and V is TRBV9, with D possibly being TRBD1 (5 bases). This CDR3 contains 15 residues. Germline CDR1 and CDR2: SGDLS and YYNGEE. CDR3 DNA sequence: TGTGCCGGCAGCGTAGCGGGACTCCCTAATGAAAAACTGTTTTTT. Translating it yields CAGSVAGLPNEKLFF.

Points on this clonotype: With a much larger clone just one base away, this may be a read error. The chain has TRBV5-1 and TRBJ2-3, with D perhaps TRBD2 (5 bases). Germline loops: CDR1 SGHRS, CDR2 YFSETQ. CDR3 size: 16 residues. CDR3 protein: CASRLGSTTGTDTQYF. CDR3 nucleotides: TGCGCCAGCCGCTTAGGCTCGACGACGGGAACAGATACGCAGTATTTT.

Remarks on this clonotype: This CDR3 fails to terminate in the conserved phenylalanine or tryptophan, so it likely reflects a read error. V gene TRBV5-1 combines with J gene TRBJ2-1; 9 positions agree with TRBD1. Germline trimming cut 6 bases from V and 1 base from J; bases unmatched to any gene: 2. Germline CDR1 reads SGHRS; CDR2 reads YFSETQ. This CDR3 has 14 amino acids. This CDR3 is CASKTGGSYNEQFL. In DNA form, the CDR3 reads TGCGCCAGCAAGACAGGGGGGTCCTACAATGAGCAGTTCCTC.

The rearrangement uses TRBV9 and TRBJ1-1, with 9 bases matching TRBD1. The CDR3 consists of 15 residues. Trimming took 2 bases from V and 3 from J; bases not matched to a gene: 5. Germline CDR1 SGDLS, CDR2 YYNGEE. CDR3 sequence reads: CASSVGQGTDTEAFF. The CDR3 nucleotides are TGTGCCAGCAGCGTTGGACAGGGGACGGACACTGAAGCTTTCTTT.

This clonotype was found many times. The chain has TRBV5-6 and TRBJ2-1; no reliable D call. V shed 0 bases and J shed 6 bases, with 7 bases lying between them. This CDR3 contains 13 residues. Looked up from germline, CDR1 is SGHDT and CDR2 is YYEEEE. The CDR3 loop is CASSLVQANEQFF. In nucleotides, the CDR3 is TGTGCCAGCAGCTTGGTCCAGGCCAATGAGCAGTTCTTC. Together with reference TRBV5-6 and TRBJ2-1, the CDR3 gives the full variable domain: DAGVTQSPTHLIKTRGQQVTLRCSPKSGHDTVSWYQQALGQGPQFIFQYYEEEERQRGNFPDRFSGHQFPNYSSELNVNALLLGDSALYLCASSLVQANEQFFGPGTRLTVL.

This clonotype was counted many times. The chain combines TRBV20-1 with TRBJ1-5; the D is unclear. CDR3 size: 14 residues. The V and J ends lost 2 bases and 3 bases respectively, with 11 bases between them. Per the germline V gene, CDR1 is DFQATT and CDR2 is SNEGSKA (reference sequence). CDR3 protein: CSARSQPDNQPQHF. The CDR3, as DNA: TGCAGTGCTAGATCACAGCCGGACAATCAGCCCCAGCATTTT.

This clonotype occurred many times. The chain uses TRBV29-1 and TRBJ2-6; D call uncertain. The CDR3 extends over 16 amino acids. Germline CDR1 is SQVTM and CDR2 is ANQGSEA. V lost 6 bases and J lost 0, with 15 bases in between. The CDR3 here is CSVWTAINSGANVLTF. The CDR3 region has the DNA TGCAGCGTGTGGACGGCAATAAACTCTGGGGCCAACGTCCTGACTTTC. Supplemented by reference TRBV29-1 and TRBJ2-6, the full variable domain reads SAVISQKPSRDICQRGTSLTIQCQVDSQVTMMFWYRQQPGQSLTLIATANQGSEATYESGFVIDKFPISRPNLTFSTLTVSNMSPEDSSIYLCSVWTAINSGANVLTFGAGSRLTVL.